Each of the 27 T cell receptor beta chains below was sequenced from the same sample in a study of T cell responses to AZD1222 COVID-19 vaccine (dated by TCRdb to 2020 to 2022). The time point label for this specimen denotes: baseline before first vaccination. Library method: the immunoSEQ multiplex PCR assay. What TCRdb holds here is the immuneACCESS table cut down to in-frame rearrangements. Part of the clones is not present; checked against another copy, under half of the missing clones reflect an unresolved V gene, and the others are unexplained. For this sample there are about 120,000 clones; 85% to 95% appear just once. The top ten hold just under 3% of the sample. This specimen consisted of peripheral blood, obtained on day 0 of AZD1222 vaccination. The receptor source for this set is an adult in good health.

J is TRBJ1-1 and V is TRBV5-1, with a tentative D call TRBD1 (5 bases). Germline values: CDR1 SGHRS, CDR2 YFSETQ. V was pared by 0 bases and J by 1 base, with 7 bases between. This CDR3 comprises 14 residues. The CDR3 spells CASSLDRSNTEAFF. The CDR3 DNA sequence: TGCGCCAGCAGCTTGGACAGGTCGAACACTGAAGCTTTCTTT.

This chain joins TRBV28 and TRBJ2-7; D perhaps matches TRBD2 (7 bases). V lost 7 bases and J lost 2, with 15 bases in between. This CDR3 has 14 residues. Germline V gene data show CDR1 as MDHEN and CDR2 as SYDVKM. This chain's CDR3 is CASKASGQTYEQYF. CDR3 nucleotides: TGTGCCAGCAAGGCTAGCGGACAGACCTACGAGCAGTACTTC.

The chain has TRBV29-1 and TRBJ2-6, with D unresolved. The CDR3 has 16 residues. Germline loops: CDR1 SQVTM, CDR2 ANQGSEA. V was trimmed by 6 bases and J by 0 bases, leaving 15 bases between them. The CDR3 region has the DNA TGCAGCGTCCTCACAAGTTCCCTCTCTGGGGCCAACGTCCTGACTTTC. As protein: CSVLTSSLSGANVLTF.

The rearrangement links TRBV10-3 to TRBJ2-1; 10 bases are shared with TRBD2. Trimming removed 4 bases from V and 6 bases from J; junction bases left unmatched: 9. Germline V lookup: CDR1 ENHRY, CDR2 SYGVKD. This CDR3 contains 16 residues. The CDR3 reads CAISGETSGYSNEQFF. The CDR3 nucleotides read TGTGCCATCAGTGGAGAGACTAGCGGGTATTCCAATGAGCAGTTCTTC.

This clone was counted a single time. This chain links TRBV7-3 with TRBJ2-1; D is unresolved. The CDR3 consists of 14 residues. Trimming took off 0 bases at V and 0 bases at J, with 3 bases between the two ends. CDR1 SGHTA and CDR2 FQGTGA come from the germline V gene. The chain's CDR3 is CASSLTTSYNEQFF. CDR3 in DNA: TGTGCCAGCAGCTTAACGACCTCCTACAATGAGCAGTTCTTC.

This clone was recorded only once. V is TRBV28 and J is TRBJ2-1; the match to TRBD2 covers 9 bases. This CDR3 comprises 18 residues. From germline, CDR1 is MDHEN and CDR2 SYDVKM. The junction had 8 bases not matched to a gene; V was cut back by 2 bases and J by 0 bases. The CDR3 sequence is CASSLGLAGRSSYNEQFF. CDR3 bases: TGTGCCAGCAGTTTAGGGCTAGCGGGGAGGAGCTCCTACAATGAGCAGTTCTTC. The complete variable domain, with remaining parts taken from reference TRBV28 and TRBJ2-1, reads DVKVTQSSRYLVKRTGEKVFLECVQDMDHENMFWYRQDPGLGLRLIYFSYDVKMKEKGDIPEGYSVSREKKERFSLILESASTNQTSMYLCASSLGLAGRSSYNEQFFGPGTRLTVL.

The chain combines TRBV27 with TRBJ2-5, with 14 bases fitting TRBD2. With 6 bases clipped from V and 6 bases from J, the junction kept 6 bases outside the gene matches. CDR3 length: 15 amino acids. Germline-derived CDR1 and CDR2 are MNHEY and SMNVEV (reference sequence). CDR3 in amino acids: CASSRGLAGVKTQYF. In DNA, the CDR3 is TGTGCCAGCAGCCGGGGACTAGCGGGGGTAAAGACCCAGTACTTC.

The rearrangement links TRBV12-5 to TRBJ1-1; no clear D. V lost 2 bases and J lost 1, with 2 bases in between. Germline assignment: CDR1 LGHNT and CDR2 FRNRAP. CDR3 length: 12 amino acids. This CDR3 is CASGLSNTEAFF. DNA for the CDR3: TGTGCTAGTGGTTTGTCGAACACTGAAGCTTTCTTT. Full variable domain (missing parts from reference TRBV12-5 and TRBJ1-1): DARVTQTPRHKVTEMGQEVTMRCQPILGHNTVFWYRQTMMQGLELLAYFRNRAPLDDSGMPKDRFSAEMPDATLATLKIQPSEPRDSAVYFCASGLSNTEAFFGQGTRLTVV.

This rearrangement joins TRBV19 to TRBJ2-5; 7 nucleotides line up with TRBD1. The CDR3 runs 12 residues. The ends lost 10 bases at V and 1 base at J; junction bases unmatched: 3. The germline gives CDR1 LNHDA, CDR2 SQIVND (reference sequence). DNA of the CDR3: TGTGCCACCAGACAGGGCCAAGAGACCCAGTACTTC. It translates to CATRQGQETQYF.

The chain couples TRBV20-1 to TRBJ1-5; no firm D call. V lost 7 bases and J lost 7, with 5 bases in between. The CDR3 spans 9 residues. The V gene's germline CDR1 is DFQATT and CDR2 SNEGSKA (reference sequence). The CDR3 here is CSVGQPQHF. CDR3 in DNA: TGCAGTGTTGGGCAGCCCCAGCATTTT.

The genes are TRBV27 and TRBJ2-7; D gene unclear. V was pared by 2 bases and J by 0 bases, with 11 bases between. Germline CDR1 and CDR2: MNHEY and SMNVEV (reference sequence). The CDR3 length is 15 residues. CDR3 in amino acids: CASSLGTSISYEQYF. In DNA form, the CDR3 reads TGTGCCAGCAGTTTAGGCACAAGCATCTCCTACGAGCAGTACTTC.

V and J are TRBV11-3 and TRBJ2-1; 11 bases map to TRBD2. The germline V gene encodes CDR1 SGHNT and CDR2 YENEEA. Unmatched junction bases numbered 2, after V lost 3 bases and J lost 4 bases. This CDR3 is 15 amino acids long. The CDR3 is CASSFGTSGYNEQFF. Written as DNA, the CDR3 is TGTGCCAGCAGCTTCGGGACTAGCGGATACAATGAGCAGTTCTTC.

This chain joins TRBV27 and TRBJ1-5; weak D call: TRBD1 (5 bases). CDR1 and CDR2 from the germline V gene are MNHEY and SMNVEV (reference sequence). V was trimmed by 3 bases and J by 6 bases, leaving 12 bases between them. The CDR3 loop spans 14 amino acids. The CDR3 DNA follows: TGTGCCAGCAGTTTCTCAGGGAGGAGTCAGCCCCAGCATTTT. The encoded protein is CASSFSGRSQPQHF.

CDR3 residues: CASSTNRGPNYGYTF. The DNA for the CDR3 is TGTGCCAGCAGTACTAACAGGGGCCCTAACTATGGCTACACCTTC. The chain is built from TRBV28 and TRBJ1-2, with TRBD1 identical over 7 bases. The CDR3 spans 15 residues. CDR1 and CDR2 from the germline V gene are MDHEN and SYDVKM. The junction had 6 bases not matched to a gene; V was cut back by 5 bases and J by 0 bases.

This chain uses TRBV5-1 with TRBJ2-7; 9 bases map to TRBD1. V lost 4 bases to trimming and J lost 5 bases; unmatched junction nucleotides: 7. The CDR3 runs to 14 residues. Germline CDR1 SGHRS, CDR2 YFSETQ. CDR3 sequence: CASSPQGAFHEQYF. Written as DNA, the CDR3 is TGCGCCAGCAGCCCACAGGGGGCATTCCACGAGCAGTACTTC.

This chain joins TRBV7-2 and TRBJ2-1; 11 bases agree with TRBD2. CDR1 is SGHTA, CDR2 FQGNSA, per germline. Trimming took 1 base from V and 7 from J; bases not matched to a gene: 9. The CDR3 is 17 amino acids. In DNA, the CDR3 is TGTGCCAGCAGCTTAGTGTTTACCCGACTAGCGGGGAATGAGCAGTTCTTC. Its translation is CASSLVFTRLAGNEQFF. Drawing the rest from reference TRBV7-2 and TRBJ2-1, the complete variable domain is GAGVSQSPSNKVTEKGKDVELRCDPISGHTALYWYRQSLGQGLEFLIYFQGNSAPDKSGLPSDRFSAERTGGSVSTLTIQRTQQEDSAVYLCASSLVFTRLAGNEQFFGPGTRLTVL.

The gene calls are TRBV6-4 and TRBJ1-2; 10 bases match TRBD1. The junction had 5 bases not matched to a gene; V was cut back by 6 bases and J by 4 bases. The CDR3 consists of 14 residues. CDR1 is MRHNA, CDR2 SNTAGT, per germline. The CDR3 nucleotides are TGTGCCAGCAGACCGGGACAGGGGACCTATGGCTACACCTTC. Its translation: CASRPGQGTYGYTF.

This chain joins TRBV5-1 and TRBJ2-5, with D maybe TRBD1 (6 bases). The V gene's germline CDR1 is SGHRS and CDR2 YFSETQ. This CDR3 is 14 amino acids long. Trimming removed 2 bases from V and 1 base from J, with 9 bases in between. CDR3: CASSLRTAQETQYF. In DNA, the CDR3 is TGCGCCAGCAGCTTAAGGACAGCCCAAGAGACCCAGTACTTC.

The chain joins TRBV4-1 to TRBJ1-1; no firm D call. The CDR3 has 13 residues. V gave up 1 base and J gave up 2 bases, with 5 bases separating them. Germline V gene sequence: CDR1 MGHRA, CDR2 YSYEKL. CDR3 sequence: CASSQGVNTEAFF. The CDR3 DNA follows: TGCGCCAGCAGCCAAGGAGTCAACACTGAAGCTTTCTTT.

Only one count was recorded for this clone. The J gene is TRBJ2-5, the V gene TRBV27, with D uncertain. The ends were cut back, 7 bases at V and 1 base at J, with 4 bases in the middle. In germline, CDR1 is MNHEY, CDR2 SMNVEV (reference sequence). The CDR3 extends over 11 amino acids. The CDR3: CASTPQETQYF. The CDR3 DNA sequence: TGTGCCAGCACCCCCCAAGAGACCCAGTACTTC.

The chain joins TRBV27 to TRBJ2-3, with a weak D call TRBD2 (5 bases). The germline V and J ends were trimmed by 4 bases and 4 bases, with 15 bases remaining between them. Germline loops: CDR1 MNHEY, CDR2 SMNVEV (reference sequence). The CDR3 length is 15 residues. CDR3 protein: CASSSGRGWPDTQYF. The CDR3 nucleotides read TGTGCCAGCAGTTCGGGCCGCGGGTGGCCAGATACGCAGTATTTT.

V and J are TRBV19 and TRBJ2-7, with 11 bases that match TRBD2. Looked up from germline, CDR1 is LNHDA and CDR2 is SQIVND (reference sequence). Trimming cost V 5 bases and J 4 bases; bases outside gene matches: 7. The CDR3 loop spans 15 amino acids. The CDR3 region has the DNA TGTGCCAGTAGTTTCGGGACTAGCGGAATTTACGAGCAGTACTTC. This codes for CASSFGTSGIYEQYF.

The chain combines TRBV10-3 with TRBJ2-1; TRBD2 might be the D (5 bases). V lost 3 bases and J lost 15, with 18 bases in between. Germline V gives CDR1 ENHRY, CDR2 SYGVKD. The CDR3 has 13 amino acids. In DNA form, the CDR3 reads TGTGCCATCAGTGACTACGAAAATCGAGGAGGGTTCTTC. Protein sequence: CAISDYENRGGFF.

The chain employs TRBV10-3 and TRBJ1-2; D call uncertain. CDR1 and CDR2 from the germline V gene are ENHRY and SYGVKD. Trimming took off 3 bases at V and 5 bases at J, with 10 bases between the two ends. The CDR3 is 13 amino acids. The CDR3: CAISELPAYGYTF. CDR3 in DNA: TGTGCCATCAGTGAACTCCCCGCATATGGCTACACCTTC.

Only one count was recorded for this clone. The gene calls are TRBV7-9 and TRBJ1-1, with a tentative D call TRBD1 (5 bases). V gave up 5 bases and J gave up 1 base, with 8 bases separating them. CDR1 and CDR2 (germline): SEHNR, FQNEAQ (reference sequence). This CDR3 region has 13 residues. CDR3 sequence: CASSGDGNTEAFF. The CDR3 DNA reads as TGTGCCAGCAGCGGGGACGGGAACACTGAAGCTTTCTTT.

V and J are TRBV28 and TRBJ1-2, with D hard to call. The CDR3 covers 14 residues. Trimming took off 6 bases at V and 4 bases at J, with 15 bases between the two ends. Germline lookup yields CDR1 MDHEN and CDR2 SYDVKM. CDR3 amino acids: CASSSLSTFYGYTF. CDR3 sequence (DNA): TGTGCCAGCAGCTCCCTCTCGACATTCTATGGCTACACCTTC.

The chain recombines TRBV28 with TRBJ1-2; 7 positions agree with TRBD1. Looked up from germline, CDR1 is MDHEN and CDR2 is SYDVKM. V lost 1 base, J lost 1 base, and 6 bases stayed unmatched. The CDR3 loop spans 16 amino acids. CDR3 sequence (DNA): TGTGCCAGCAGTTTATTTGGACAGGCGGATAACTATGGCTACACCTTC. It is translated as CASSLFGQADNYGYTF.